The clone carrying this TCR beta chain has only one observation. The antigen is undetermined. The sample has other DNA sequences that encode this CDR3 too. These data belong to a study of shared clonotypes between healthy human individuals. Study-wide findings and caveats: Non-shared clonotypes were found to have lower generation probabilities than the clonotypes that were shared by all four of the sorted-subset donors.

Data came from immunoSEQ multiplex PCR; TCRdb stores just in-frame clones and leaves some out. Of 2.5 million or so clones detected, about 92% appear once; the ten largest clones hold roughly 0.13%. The CDR3 spans 13 residues. Germline-derived CDR1 and CDR2 are GTSNPN and SVGIG (reference sequence). V lost 0 bases to trimming and J lost 8 bases; unmatched junction nucleotides: 6. V gene TRBV30 combines with J gene TRBJ1-2; TRBD1 matches at 7 bases. What was sequenced was naive CD4+ T cells sorted from blood. Subset reported: CD45RA+ positively selected. The clonotype was recovered from a man aged 18-30 years in good health. The CDR3 here is CAWSVGGGGGYTF. In nucleotides, the CDR3 is TGTGCCTGGAGTGTAGGGGGAGGGGGCGGCTACACCTTC.